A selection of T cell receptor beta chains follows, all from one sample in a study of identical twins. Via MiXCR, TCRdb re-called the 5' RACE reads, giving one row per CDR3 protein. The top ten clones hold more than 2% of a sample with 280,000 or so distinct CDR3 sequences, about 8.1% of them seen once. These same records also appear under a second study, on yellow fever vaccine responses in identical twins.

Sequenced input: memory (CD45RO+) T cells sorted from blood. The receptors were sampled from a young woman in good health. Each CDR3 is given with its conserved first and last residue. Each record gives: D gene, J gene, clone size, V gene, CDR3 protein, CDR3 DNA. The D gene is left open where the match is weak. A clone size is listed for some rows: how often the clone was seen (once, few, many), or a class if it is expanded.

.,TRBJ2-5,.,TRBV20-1,CSATGTGGSYQETQYF,TGCAGTGCTACCGGGACCGGGGGTTCTTACCAAGAGACCCAGTACTTC
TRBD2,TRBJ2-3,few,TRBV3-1,CASSPSGTLVARGTQYF,TGTGCCAGCAGCCCTAGCGGGACGCTAGTAGCCCGGGGTACGCAGTATTTT
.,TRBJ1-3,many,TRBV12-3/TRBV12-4,CASSPDAQRRNTIYF,TGTGCCAGCAGTCCCGACGCCCAGCGGAGAAACACCATATATTTT
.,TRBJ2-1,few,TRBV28,CASSTPGAFYNEQFF,TGTGCCAGCAGTACACCGGGAGCTTTCTACAATGAGCAGTTCTTC
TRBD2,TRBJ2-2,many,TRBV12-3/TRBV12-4,CASSLSSGSRTGELFF,TGTGCCAGCAGTCTGTCTAGCGGTAGTAGGACCGGGGAGCTGTTTTTT
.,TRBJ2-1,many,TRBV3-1,CASSIQGDEQFF,TGTGCCAGCAGCATTCAGGGTGATGAGCAGTTCTTC
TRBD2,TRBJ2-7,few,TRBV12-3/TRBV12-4,CASSQHGGGLAGRNEQYF,TGTGCCAGCAGCCAACACGGGGGGGGACTAGCGGGAAGGAACGAGCAGTACTTC
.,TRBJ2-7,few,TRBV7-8,CASSLTGSSRVEQYF,TGTGCCAGCAGCTTAACAGGGAGTTCGAGGGTCGAGCAGTACTTC
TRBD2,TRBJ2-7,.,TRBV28,CASSRGGSDIYEQYF,TGTGCCAGCAGTAGGGGAGGGTCGGATATATACGAGCAGTACTTC
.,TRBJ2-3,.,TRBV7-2,CASSPQFRATDTQYF,TGTGCCAGCAGCCCCCAATTCCGGGCCACAGATACGCAGTATTTT
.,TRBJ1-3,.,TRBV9,CASSVAGSSGNTIYF,TGTGCCAGCAGCGTAGCAGGGTCCTCTGGAAACACCATATATTTT
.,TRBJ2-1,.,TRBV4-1,CASSHQGFESEQFF,TGCGCCAGCAGCCATCAGGGTTTTGAATCTGAGCAGTTCTTC
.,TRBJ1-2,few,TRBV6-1,CASRFGGGEGVYGYTF,TGTGCCAGCAGATTCGGAGGAGGGGAGGGTGTCTATGGCTACACCTTC
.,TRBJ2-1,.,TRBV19,CASASYNEQFF,TGTGCCAGTGCCTCCTACAATGAGCAGTTCTTC
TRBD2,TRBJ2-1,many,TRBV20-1,CSADVGLAQKFF,TGCAGTGCCGACGTCGGACTAGCGCAAAAGTTCTTC
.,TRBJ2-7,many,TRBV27,CASSPSGRDYEQYF,TGTGCCAGCTCCCCATCTGGCAGGGACTACGAGCAGTACTTC
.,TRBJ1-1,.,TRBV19,CASSMEYGGGTEAFF,TGTGCCAGTAGTATGGAGTACGGGGGAGGCACTGAAGCTTTCTTT
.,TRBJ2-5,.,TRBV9,CASSVGLKETQYF,TGTGCCAGCAGCGTAGGGTTGAAAGAGACCCAGTACTTC
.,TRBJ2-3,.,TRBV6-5,CASSYSIPGDTQYF,TGTGCCAGCAGTTACTCGATTCCGGGGGATACGCAGTATTTT
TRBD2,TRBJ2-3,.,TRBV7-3,CASSLAGLDTDTQYF,TGTGCCAGCAGCTTAGCGGGACTAGACACAGATACGCAGTATTTT
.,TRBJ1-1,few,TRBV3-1,CASSQDLDTNTEAFF,TGTGCCAGCAGCCAAGACTTAGACACGAACACTGAAGCTTTCTTT
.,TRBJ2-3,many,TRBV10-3,CAISEGLTGATDTQYF,TGTGCCATCAGTGAGGGGCTAACTGGTGCCACAGATACGCAGTATTTT
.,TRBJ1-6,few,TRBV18,CASSPGRSSYNSPLHF,TGTGCCAGCTCACCGGGTAGGAGCTCCTATAATTCACCCCTCCACTTT
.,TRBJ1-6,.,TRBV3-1,CASSPGGGFGNSPLHF,TGTGCCAGCAGCCCCGGAGGGGGGTTCGGTAATTCACCCCTCCACTTT
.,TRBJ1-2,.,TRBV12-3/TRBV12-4,CASSSLARANYGYTF,TGTGCCAGCAGTTCCCTAGCCCGGGCTAACTATGGCTACACCTTC
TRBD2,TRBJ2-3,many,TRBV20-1,CEASGLDTQYF,TGCGAGGCTAGCGGGCTAGATACGCAGTATTTT
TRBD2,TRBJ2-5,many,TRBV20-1,CSASRGGGETQYF,TGCAGTGCTTCCCGGGGGGGTGGGGAGACCCAGTACTTC
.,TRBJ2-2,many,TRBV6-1,CASIPGTNTGELFF,TGTGCCAGCATCCCAGGGACGAACACCGGGGAGCTGTTTTTT